The following is a T cell receptor beta chain sequence with its context. The entry originates in a study of blood T cell repertoires in COVID-19. The CDR3 is made up of 13 amino acids. Germline V CDR1 and CDR2: GTSNPN, SVGIG (reference sequence). Trimming shortened V by 0 bases and J by 3 bases, and 6 bases separated the two germline ends. Using immunoSEQ multiplex PCR, the repertoire was profiled, and TCRdb retains in-frame clones only, with some absent. The table records about 220,000 clones, roughly four fifths of them present only once. This chain connects TRBV30 to TRBJ1-3; D might be TRBD1 (5 bases). The clonotype originates from a woman in her seventies with acute or convalescent COVID-19. The material sequenced was peripheral blood. The DNA of the CDR3 is TGTGCCTGGAGTGTACAGGTTGGAAACACCATATATTTT. It encodes CAWSVQVGNTIYF. Supplemented by reference TRBV30 and TRBJ1-3, the full variable domain reads SQTIHQWPATLVQPVGSPLSLECTVEGTSNPNLYWYRQAAGRGLQLLFYSVGIGQISSEVPQNLSASRPQDRQFILSSKKLLLSDSGFYLCAWSVQVGNTIYFGEGSWLTVV.